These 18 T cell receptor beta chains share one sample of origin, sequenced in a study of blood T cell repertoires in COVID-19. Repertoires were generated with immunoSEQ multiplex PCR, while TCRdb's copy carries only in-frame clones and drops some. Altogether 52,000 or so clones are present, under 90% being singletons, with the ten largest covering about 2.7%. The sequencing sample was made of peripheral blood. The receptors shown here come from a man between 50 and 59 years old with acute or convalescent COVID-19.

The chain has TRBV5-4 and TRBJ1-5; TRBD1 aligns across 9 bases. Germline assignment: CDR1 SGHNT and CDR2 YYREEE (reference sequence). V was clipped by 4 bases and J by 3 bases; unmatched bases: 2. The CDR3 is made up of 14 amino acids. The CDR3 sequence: CASSRQGDNQPQHF. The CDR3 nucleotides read TGTGCCAGCAGCCGACAGGGGGACAATCAGCCCCAGCATTTT.

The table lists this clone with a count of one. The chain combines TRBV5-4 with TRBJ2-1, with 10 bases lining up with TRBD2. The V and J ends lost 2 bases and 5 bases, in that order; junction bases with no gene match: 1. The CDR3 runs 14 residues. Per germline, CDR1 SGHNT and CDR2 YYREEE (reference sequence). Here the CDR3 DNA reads TGTGCCAGCAGCTTTACTAGCGGGAACAATGAGCAGTTCTTC. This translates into CASSFTSGNNEQFF.

The CDR3: CASSSGGTNYGYTF. CDR3 sequence (DNA): TGTGCCAGCAGCTCAGGCGGGACTAACTATGGCTACACCTTC. The V gene is TRBV7-8, the J gene TRBJ1-2; D gene uncertain. The germline V and J ends were trimmed by 4 bases and 0 bases, with 9 bases remaining between them. This CDR3 is built from 14 residues. The germline gives CDR1 SGHVS, CDR2 FQNEAQ.

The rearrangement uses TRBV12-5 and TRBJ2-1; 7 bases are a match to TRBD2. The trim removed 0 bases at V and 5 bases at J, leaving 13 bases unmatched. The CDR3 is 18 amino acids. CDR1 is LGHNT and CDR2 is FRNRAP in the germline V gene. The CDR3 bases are TGTGCTAGTGGTTTGGTATCTAGCGGAGTCTTCTTAAACAATGAGCAGTTCTTC. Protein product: CASGLVSSGVFLNNEQFF.

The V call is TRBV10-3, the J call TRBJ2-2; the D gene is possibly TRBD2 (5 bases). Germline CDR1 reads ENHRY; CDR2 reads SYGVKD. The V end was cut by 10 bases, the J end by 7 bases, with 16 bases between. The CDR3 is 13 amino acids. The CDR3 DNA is TGTGCCACCCATGAGGGATCTAACGGGGAGCTGTTTTTT. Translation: CATHEGSNGELFF.

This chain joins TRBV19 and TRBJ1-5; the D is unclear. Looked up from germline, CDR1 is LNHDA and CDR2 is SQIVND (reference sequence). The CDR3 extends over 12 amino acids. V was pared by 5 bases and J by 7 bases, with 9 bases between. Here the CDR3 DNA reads TGTGCCAGTAGTCCGGGTTACCAGCCCCAGCATTTT. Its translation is CASSPGYQPQHF.

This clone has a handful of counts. The CDR3 nucleotides are TGTGCCAGCAGCCTCCAGGGCGGTCAGCCCCAGCATTTT. This gives the protein CASSLQGGQPQHF. The chain joins TRBV12-3 or TRBV12-4 to TRBJ1-5, with D possibly matching TRBD1 (5 bases). The V end lost 6 bases, the J end lost 6 bases, and 12 bases lay between the germline ends. This CDR3 has 13 amino acids.

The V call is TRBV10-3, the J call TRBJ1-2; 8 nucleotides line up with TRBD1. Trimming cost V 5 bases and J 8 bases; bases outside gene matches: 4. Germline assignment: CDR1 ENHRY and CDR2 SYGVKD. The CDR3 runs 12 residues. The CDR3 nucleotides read TGTGCCATCAGTAGCGGACAGGGAGGCTACACCTTC. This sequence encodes CAISSGQGGYTF.

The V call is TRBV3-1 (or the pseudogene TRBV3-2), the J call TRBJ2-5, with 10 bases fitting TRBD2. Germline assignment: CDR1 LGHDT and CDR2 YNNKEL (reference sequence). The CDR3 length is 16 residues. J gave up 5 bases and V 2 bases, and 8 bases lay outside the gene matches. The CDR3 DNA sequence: TGTGCCAGCAGCCAACCTTTTGGGACTAGCGTGGAGACCCAGTACTTC. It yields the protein CASSQPFGTSVETQYF.

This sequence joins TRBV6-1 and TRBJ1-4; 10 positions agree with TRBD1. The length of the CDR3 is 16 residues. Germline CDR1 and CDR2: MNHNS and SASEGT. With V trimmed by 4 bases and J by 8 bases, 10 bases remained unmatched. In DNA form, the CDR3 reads TGTGCCAGCAGTGGGGGGACAGGGGCCCAGGGAGAAAAACTGTTTTTT. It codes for CASSGGTGAQGEKLFF.

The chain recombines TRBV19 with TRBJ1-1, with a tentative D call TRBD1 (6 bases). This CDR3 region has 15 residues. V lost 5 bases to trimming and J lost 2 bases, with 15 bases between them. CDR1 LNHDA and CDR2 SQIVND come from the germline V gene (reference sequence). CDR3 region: CASSLTGLENTEAFF. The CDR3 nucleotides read TGTGCCAGTAGTCTAACAGGGTTGGAAAACACTGAAGCTTTCTTT.

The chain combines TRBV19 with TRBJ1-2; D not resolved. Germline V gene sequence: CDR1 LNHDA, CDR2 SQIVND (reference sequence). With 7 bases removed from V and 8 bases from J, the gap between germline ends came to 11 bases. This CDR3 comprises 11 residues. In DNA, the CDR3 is TGTGCCAGTATGGGAGGATACGGCTACACCTTC. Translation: CASMGGYGYTF.

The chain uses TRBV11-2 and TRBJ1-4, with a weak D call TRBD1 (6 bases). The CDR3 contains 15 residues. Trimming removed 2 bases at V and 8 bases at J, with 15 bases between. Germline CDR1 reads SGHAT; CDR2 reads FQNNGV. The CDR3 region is CASSLYDGQREKLFF. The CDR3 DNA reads TGTGCCAGCAGCTTATACGATGGACAGAGGGAAAAACTGTTTTTT.

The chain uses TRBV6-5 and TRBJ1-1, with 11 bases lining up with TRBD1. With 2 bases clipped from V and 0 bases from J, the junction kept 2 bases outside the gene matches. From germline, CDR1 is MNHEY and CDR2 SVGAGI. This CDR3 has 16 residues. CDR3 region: CASSYGTGGMNTEAFF. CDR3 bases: TGTGCCAGCAGTTACGGGACAGGGGGTATGAACACTGAAGCTTTCTTT.

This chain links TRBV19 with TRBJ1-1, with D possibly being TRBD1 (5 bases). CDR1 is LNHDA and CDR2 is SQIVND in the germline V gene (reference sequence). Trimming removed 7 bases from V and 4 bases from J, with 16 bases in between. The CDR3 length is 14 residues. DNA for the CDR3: TGTGCCAGTACCCCCCTCCAGGGTGCCACTGAAGCTTTCTTT. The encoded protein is CASTPLQGATEAFF.

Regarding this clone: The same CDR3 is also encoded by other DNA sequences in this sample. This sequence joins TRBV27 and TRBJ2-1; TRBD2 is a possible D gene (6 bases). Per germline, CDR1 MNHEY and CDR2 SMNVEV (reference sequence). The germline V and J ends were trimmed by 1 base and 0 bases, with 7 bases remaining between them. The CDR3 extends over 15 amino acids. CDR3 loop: CASSLYSGSYNEQFF. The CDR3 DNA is TGTGCCAGCAGTTTATATAGCGGCTCCTACAATGAGCAGTTCTTC.

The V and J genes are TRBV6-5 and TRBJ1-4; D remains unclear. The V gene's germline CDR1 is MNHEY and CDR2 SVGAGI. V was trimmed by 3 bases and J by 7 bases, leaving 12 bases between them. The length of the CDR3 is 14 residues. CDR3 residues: CASSYGARGEKLFF. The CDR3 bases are TGTGCCAGCAGTTATGGAGCTCGGGGTGAAAAACTGTTTTTT.

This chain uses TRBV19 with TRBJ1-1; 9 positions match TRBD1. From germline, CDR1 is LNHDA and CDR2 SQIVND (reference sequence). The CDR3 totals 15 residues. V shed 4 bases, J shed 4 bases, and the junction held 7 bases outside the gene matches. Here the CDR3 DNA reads TGTGCCAGTAGTACCGGCGACAGGGGGACCACTGAAGCTTTCTTT. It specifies CASSTGDRGTTEAFF.